The 18 T cell receptor beta chains below all came from one sample that was sequenced in a study of human T cells and chemical hapten exposure. Extraction of total RNA was performed on unfractionated whole blood. TCRdb used MiXCR to reprocess the 5' RACE reads, holding one entry per CDR3 protein. The table records tens of thousands of distinct CDR3 sequences, roughly 15% of them present only once. The receptors stem from a female donor in good health.

A few counts support this clonotype. The genes are TRBV28 and TRBJ1-3; D not certain. CDR1 and CDR2 (germline): MDHEN, SYDVKM. V shed 6 bases and J shed 2 bases, with 14 bases lying between them. This CDR3 has 15 amino acids. CDR3 in amino acids: CASRGFLRTGNTIYF. CDR3 sequence (DNA): TGTGCCAGCAGGGGCTTCCTAAGGACTGGAAACACCATATATTTT. Combining the CDR3 with reference TRBV28 and TRBJ1-3 gives the whole variable domain DVKVTQSSRYLVKRTGEKVFLECVQDMDHENMFWYRQDPGLGLRLIYFSYDVKMKEKGDIPEGYSVSREKKERFSLILESASTNQTSMYLCASRGFLRTGNTIYFGEGSWLTVV.

The chain employs TRBV5-1 and TRBJ2-3; D perhaps matches TRBD2 (6 bases). This CDR3 spans 16 amino acids. V was clipped by 0 bases and J by 0 bases, with 11 bases between them. Germline CDR1 reads SGHRS; CDR2 reads YFSETQ. This CDR3 reads CASSLGAGTSTDTQYF. DNA of the CDR3: TGCGCCAGCAGCTTGGGAGCAGGGACTAGCACAGATACGCAGTATTTT.

The chain has TRBV3-1 and TRBJ2-7, with D possibly matching TRBD2 (6 bases). Trimming stripped 1 base from V and 6 bases from J, with 13 bases between. The CDR3 is 14 residues long. Germline V gene data show CDR1 as LGHDT and CDR2 as YNNKEL (reference sequence). The CDR3 loop is CASSQAGVFSEQYF. The CDR3 region has the DNA TGTGCCAGCAGCCAAGCGGGGGTCTTCTCCGAGCAGTACTTC.

This clonotype was found a few times. The CDR3, as DNA: TGTGCCAGCTCACTCTTAGGGGGTTACAATGAGCAGTTCTTC. This sequence encodes CASSLLGGYNEQFF. J is TRBJ2-1 and V is TRBV18; possibly TRBD1 for D (6 bases). This CDR3 is 14 amino acids long. Looked up from germline, CDR1 is KGHSH and CDR2 is LQKENI. The germline V and J ends were trimmed by 4 bases and 4 bases, with 11 bases remaining between them.

The table lists this clonotype with a few counts. This chain uses TRBV28 with TRBJ2-7; D ambiguous. The V gene lost 8 bases and the J gene lost 0 bases, with 11 bases spanning the gap. The CDR3 contains 13 residues. Germline assignment: CDR1 MDHEN and CDR2 SYDVKM. CDR3 loop: CASAYVDSYEQYF. CDR3 coding DNA: TGTGCCAGCGCCTACGTGGACTCCTACGAGCAGTACTTC.

This clonotype showed up just a few times. The V gene is TRBV29-1, the J gene TRBJ1-5; D gene ambiguous. Trimming shortened V by 4 bases and J by 4 bases, and 11 bases separated the two germline ends. Germline CDR1 and CDR2: SQVTM and ANQGSEA. The CDR3 has 13 amino acids. Here the CDR3 reads CSVVYQANQPQHF. CDR3 coding DNA: TGCAGCGTTGTCTACCAGGCGAATCAGCCCCAGCATTTT.

The V gene is TRBV19, the J gene TRBJ2-1; 11 bases fit TRBD2. Germline loops: CDR1 LNHDA, CDR2 SQIVND (reference sequence). CDR3 length: 20 residues. The V and J ends lost 5 bases and 6 bases, in that order; junction bases with no gene match: 21. The CDR3 DNA is TGTGCCAGTAGTCCAAGGGGGCTAGCGGGGGGCCCAACTGGGCGCAATGAGCAGTTCTTC. Its protein is CASSPRGLAGGPTGRNEQFF.

This sequence joins TRBV29-1 and TRBJ2-3; a weak D match, TRBD1 (6 bases). Germline V gene lookup returns CDR1 SQVTM and CDR2 ANQGSEA. V was trimmed by 3 bases and J by 7 bases, leaving 14 bases between them. This CDR3 spans 13 amino acids. CDR3 region: CSVDQGKRNTQYF. CDR3 nucleotides: TGCAGCGTTGATCAGGGGAAGAGGAATACGCAGTATTTT.

The chain joins TRBV6-1 to TRBJ2-3, with a weak D call TRBD1 (5 bases). V lost 1 base and J 13 bases, leaving 12 bases between the germline ends. Germline CDR1 MNHNS, CDR2 SASEGT. The CDR3 contains 12 residues. CDR3 sequence (DNA): TGTGCCAGCAGTGAAGGTCTCCTAGGGGAGTATTTT. Translated, it gives CASSEGLLGEYF.

This rearrangement joins TRBV7-8 to TRBJ1-2, with TRBD1 identical over 7 bases. This CDR3 is 14 amino acids long. J lost 2 bases, V lost 5 bases, and 5 bases had no gene match. The germline gives CDR1 SGHVS, CDR2 FQNEAQ. The CDR3 region has the DNA TGTGCCAGCAGCGCGGACAGGCCAAACTATGGCTACACCTTC. It is translated as CASSADRPNYGYTF.

This clonotype has only a few counts. The chain uses TRBV12-3 or TRBV12-4 and TRBJ1-2; a weak D match, TRBD1 (5 bases). V lost 1 base, J lost 5 bases, and 11 bases lay in between. The CDR3 length is 14 residues. Here the CDR3 DNA reads TGTGCCAGCAGTTTAGTAGGGGTCGGTTATGGCTACACCTTC. Translation: CASSLVGVGYGYTF.

This clonotype has just a few counts. The genes are TRBV30 and TRBJ2-4; 12 bases align to TRBD2. Germline lookup yields CDR1 GTSNPN and CDR2 SVGIG (reference sequence). V shed 3 bases, J shed 0 bases, and the junction held 12 bases outside the gene matches. The CDR3 runs 19 residues. CDR3 nucleotide sequence: TGTGCCTGGAGAGGACCGGGGCTAGCGGGGGGGCTAGCCAAAAACATTCAGTACTTC. Its translation: CAWRGPGLAGGLAKNIQYF.

The chain employs TRBV5-5 and TRBJ2-7; 7 bases are shared with TRBD2. In germline, CDR1 is SGHKS, CDR2 YYEKEE (reference sequence). V was pared by 0 bases and J by 6 bases, with 0 bases of the junction left unmatched. The CDR3 consists of 12 residues. The CDR3 is CASSLAGGEQYF. CDR3 bases: TGTGCCAGCAGCTTGGCGGGAGGCGAGCAGTACTTC.

The V and J genes are TRBV7-9 and TRBJ2-3; 8 bases are a match to TRBD1. V shed 5 bases, J shed 6 bases, and the junction held 4 bases outside the gene matches. Germline V gene data show CDR1 as SEHNR and CDR2 as FQNEAQ (reference sequence). This CDR3 is 13 amino acids long. As DNA, the CDR3 is TGTGCCAGCAGCCTGGGGGACAGGGATACGCAGTATTTT. Its translation is CASSLGDRDTQYF.

This clonotype was detected ten times or more. This rearrangement joins TRBV30 to TRBJ2-3; TRBD2 matches 7 bases. Germline CDR1 is GTSNPN and CDR2 is SVGIG (reference sequence). CDR3 size: 13 residues. CDR3 region: CARSGVSTDTQYF. The CDR3 region has the DNA TGTGCTAGAAGCGGGGTTAGCACAGATACGCAGTATTTT.

This clonotype was seen at least ten times. The CDR3 sequence is CASSPSTGELFF. CDR3 DNA sequence: TGTGCCAGCAGCCCGTCCACCGGGGAGCTGTTTTTT. This chain joins TRBV3-1 and TRBJ2-2; D remains ambiguous. V lost 4 bases and J 4 bases, leaving 4 bases between the germline ends. Germline CDR1 and CDR2: LGHDT and YNNKEL (reference sequence). The CDR3 extends over 12 amino acids.

This clonotype occurred a few times. This chain links TRBV20-1 with TRBJ1-5; 7 bases agree with TRBD1. In germline, CDR1 is DFQATT, CDR2 SNEGSKA (reference sequence). The trim removed 5 bases at V and 1 base at J, leaving 11 bases unmatched. This CDR3 has 16 residues. For the CDR3, the DNA is TGCAGTGCTCAACACAGGGGTTTTTTCAGCAATCAGCCCCAGCATTTT. Protein: CSAQHRGFFSNQPQHF.

This clonotype was picked up a small number of times. The rearrangement links TRBV7-6 to TRBJ2-7, with 9 positions matching TRBD1. The V gene's germline CDR1 is SGHVS and CDR2 FNYEAQ. The V segment lost 2 bases and the J segment 2 bases; nucleotides outside the gene matches: 7. CDR3 length: 16 amino acids. The CDR3 DNA is TGTGCCAGCAGCTTATTGTCGGGACAGGGTCCCTACGAGCAGTACTTC. Its translation: CASSLLSGQGPYEQYF.